This T cell receptor beta chain is from a study of blood T cell repertoires in COVID-19. Study overall: Italy, Spain and the United States were the sources of the convalescent and acute COVID-19 samples. From T cells, B-cell-depleted T cells, or PBMCs came the material, which was cDNA or gDNA.

This CDR3 contains 13 residues. Germline lookup yields CDR1 SGHNT and CDR2 YENEEA. V lost 4 bases and J 6 bases, leaving 10 bases between the germline ends. In the original processing: By means of reference gene primer amplification, nucleated cell counts were estimated. Libraries were prepared by immunoSEQ multiplex PCR; TCRdb keeps only in-frame clonotypes and omits some of them. That table gives V, J and clone size, and the DNA gave D and trimming. The table shows roughly 100,000 clones, with around 84% occurring only once. This chain uses TRBV11-3 with TRBJ2-1, with D unresolved. This receptor was taken from a man in his fifties or sixties with active or convalescent COVID-19. Source material: peripheral blood. This CDR3 is CASSSSLGNEQFF. The CDR3 DNA follows: TGTGCCAGCAGCTCTAGTCTGGGCAATGAGCAGTTCTTC.